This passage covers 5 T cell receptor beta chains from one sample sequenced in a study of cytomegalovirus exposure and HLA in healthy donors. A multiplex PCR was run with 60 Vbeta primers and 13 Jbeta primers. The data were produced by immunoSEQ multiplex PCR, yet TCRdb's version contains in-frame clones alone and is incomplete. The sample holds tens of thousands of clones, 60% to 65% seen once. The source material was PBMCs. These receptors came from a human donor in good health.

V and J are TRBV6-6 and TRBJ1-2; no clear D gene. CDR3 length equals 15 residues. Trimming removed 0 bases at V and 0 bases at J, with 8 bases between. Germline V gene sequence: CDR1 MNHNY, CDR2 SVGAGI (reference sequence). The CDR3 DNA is TGTGCCAGCAGTTACTCGCCGACACCTAACTATGGCTACACCTTC. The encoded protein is CASSYSPTPNYGYTF.

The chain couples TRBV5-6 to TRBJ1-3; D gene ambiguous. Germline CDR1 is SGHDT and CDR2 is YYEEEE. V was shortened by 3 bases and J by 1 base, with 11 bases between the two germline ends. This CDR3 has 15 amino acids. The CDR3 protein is CASSSPTRSGNTIYF. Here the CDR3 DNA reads TGTGCCAGCAGCTCACCCACGAGGTCTGGAAACACCATATATTTT.

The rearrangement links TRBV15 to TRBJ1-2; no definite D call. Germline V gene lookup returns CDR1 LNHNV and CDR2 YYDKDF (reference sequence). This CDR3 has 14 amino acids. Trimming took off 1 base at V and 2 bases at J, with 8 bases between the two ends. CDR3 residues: CATSRGALNYGYTF. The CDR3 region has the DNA TGTGCCACCAGCAGAGGGGCATTGAACTATGGCTACACCTTC.

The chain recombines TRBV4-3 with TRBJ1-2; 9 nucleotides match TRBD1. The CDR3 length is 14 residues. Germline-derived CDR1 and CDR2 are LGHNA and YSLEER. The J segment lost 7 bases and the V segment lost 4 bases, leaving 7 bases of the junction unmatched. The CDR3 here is CASSRQGQGVGYTF. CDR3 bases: TGCGCCAGCAGCCGACAGGGACAGGGCGTTGGCTACACCTTC.

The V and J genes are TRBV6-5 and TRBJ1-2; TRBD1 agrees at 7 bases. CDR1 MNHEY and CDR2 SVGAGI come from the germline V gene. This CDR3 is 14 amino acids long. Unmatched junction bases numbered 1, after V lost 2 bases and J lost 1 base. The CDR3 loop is CASSYGQDNYGYTF. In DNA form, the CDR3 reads TGTGCCAGCAGTTACGGACAGGATAACTATGGCTACACCTTC.